Sequencing of this TCR beta chain was carried out in a study of coeliac disease. For the study at large: Each coeliac patient was active, refractory type I, or diet-controlled.

Sequencing used one aliquot of fewer than 650,000 cells per fraction. V was clipped by 4 bases and J by 8 bases, with 8 bases between them. CDR3 length: 12 residues. The germline CDR1 and CDR2 sequences are WNHNN and SYGVQD (reference sequence). This clone occurred once. Method: immunoSEQ multiplex PCR; TCRdb's copy keeps in-frame clones and lacks some. The sample lists about 4,500 clones, less than 65% occurring once. Sequencing used intraepithelial lymphocytes from the gut. The receptor comes from a woman aged 18 to 35 with active celiac disease. V usage is TRBV10-1 and J usage is TRBJ2-2; D not certain. This CDR3 reads CASSGRVGELFF. Written as DNA, the CDR3 is TGCGCCAGCAGTGGGAGAGTAGGGGAGCTGTTTTTT.